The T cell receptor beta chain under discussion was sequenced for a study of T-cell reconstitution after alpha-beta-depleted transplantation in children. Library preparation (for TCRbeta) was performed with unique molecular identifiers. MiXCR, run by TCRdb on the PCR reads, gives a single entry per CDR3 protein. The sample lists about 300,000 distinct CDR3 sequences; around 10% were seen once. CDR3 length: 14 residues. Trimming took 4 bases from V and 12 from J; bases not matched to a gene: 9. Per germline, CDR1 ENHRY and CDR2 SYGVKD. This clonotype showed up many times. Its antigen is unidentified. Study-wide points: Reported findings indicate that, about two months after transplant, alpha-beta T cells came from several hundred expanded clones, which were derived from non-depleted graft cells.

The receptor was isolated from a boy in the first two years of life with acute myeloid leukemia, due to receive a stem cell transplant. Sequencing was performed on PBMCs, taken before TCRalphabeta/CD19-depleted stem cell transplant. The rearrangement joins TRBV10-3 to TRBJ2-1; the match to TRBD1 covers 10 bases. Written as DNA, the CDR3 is TGTGCCATCAGTGCCGGGACAGGGGCCCCAGGGCAGTTCTTC. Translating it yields CAISAGTGAPGQFF.